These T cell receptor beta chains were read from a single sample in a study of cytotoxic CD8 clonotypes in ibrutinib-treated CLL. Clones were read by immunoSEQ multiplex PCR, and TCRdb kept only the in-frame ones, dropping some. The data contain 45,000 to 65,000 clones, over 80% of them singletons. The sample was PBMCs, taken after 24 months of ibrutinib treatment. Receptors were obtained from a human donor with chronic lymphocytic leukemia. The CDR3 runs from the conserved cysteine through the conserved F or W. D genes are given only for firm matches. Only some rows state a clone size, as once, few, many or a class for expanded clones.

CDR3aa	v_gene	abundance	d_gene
CASSTTSGTANYGYTF	TRBV7-9	once	NA
CASTRGRSSGNTEAFF	TRBV19	once	NA
CASRHTRSGNEQFF	TRBV7-9	NA	NA
CASSGGPGERNQPQHF	TRBV2	NA	NA
CASSPRTRGQGNEQYF	TRBV7-8	NA	TRBD1
CASSLGISGANVLTF	TRBV11-2	once	NA
CASSLTGLAGETQYF	TRBV5-4	NA	TRBD2
CASSKEFETGAQSYNEQFF	TRBV19	NA	TRBD1
CASSPLTPGQGFYGYTF	TRBV18	once	TRBD1
CASSLMTLSASYEQYF	TRBV27	NA	NA
CASSWEDTQYF	TRBV5-4	NA	NA
CASSLAGTAYNEQFF	TRBV7-2	few	TRBD1
CASSQVDTGELFF	TRBV14	NA	NA
CASSAQRLLAGVDTQYF	TRBV9	NA	TRBD2
CASTHRGRDSRAANTEAFF	TRBV19	NA	TRBD1
CASSVAGVPNYGYTF	TRBV9	once	NA
CASSPRDRSNTGELFF	TRBV9	NA	TRBD1
CASKISGGSTDTQYF	TRBV27	NA	TRBD2
CASSFQGAGEKLFF	TRBV27	NA	TRBD1
CASSWGLAGGYTETQYF	TRBV6-8	NA	TRBD2
CASSLRGTGNEKLFF	TRBV6-5	NA	NA
CASSPALNTEAFF	TRBV5-1	NA	NA